Listed here are 12 T cell receptor beta chains from one sample, sequenced in a study of T cell repertoires in cytomegalovirus infection. One entry per CDR3 protein results from TCRdb running MiXCR on the reads. This sample carries roughly 500,000 distinct CDR3 sequences, 25% to 35% of them seen once, and the ten largest clones take 15% to 20%. Their target antigens are unknown. The material was cultured PBMCs, obtained from culture after CMV antigen stimulation. Receptors originate from a human donor in good health (CMV status not recorded). Some clones in this sample may be carry-over from other donors' samples.

The chain combines TRBV28 with TRBJ1-5; unclear D gene. The CDR3 has 15 residues. Deletions cut 2 bases from V and 1 base from J, with 9 bases between. Germline assignment: CDR1 MDHEN and CDR2 SYDVKM. CDR3 loop: CASSLIPASNQPQHF. CDR3 DNA: TGTGCCAGCAGTTTAATTCCTGCGAGCAATCAGCCCCAGCATTTT.

The chain employs TRBV24-1 and TRBJ2-1; weak D call: TRBD2 (5 bases). The CDR3 covers 14 residues. The germline V gene encodes CDR1 KGHDR and CDR2 SFDVKD. V lost 7 bases and J lost 7, with 16 bases in between. For the CDR3, the DNA is TGTGCCACCAGCGGGAAGATAAATGTAAATGAGCAGTTCTTC. The encoded protein is CATSGKINVNEQFF.

CDR3 protein: CSASRGIRTSGSYTQYF. In DNA form, the CDR3 reads TGCAGTGCATCCCGGGGCATACGGACTAGCGGGAGTTATACGCAGTATTTT. The V and J genes are TRBV20-1 and TRBJ2-3, with 13 positions matching TRBD2. Trimming took 6 bases from V and 7 from J; bases not matched to a gene: 16. This CDR3 region has 17 residues. CDR1 and CDR2 from the germline V gene are DFQATT and SNEGSKA (reference sequence).

The CDR3 region has the DNA TGTGCCAGCAGTCCCCCGGGGAGACATGGCTACACCTTC. Encoded protein: CASSPPGRHGYTF. The J gene is TRBJ1-2, the V gene TRBV28; D is uncertain. V was trimmed by 5 bases and J by 6 bases, leaving 13 bases between them. Germline V gene data show CDR1 as MDHEN and CDR2 as SYDVKM. The CDR3 consists of 13 residues.

This clonotype was counted a few times. The genes are TRBV29-1 and TRBJ2-3; a possible D gene is TRBD2 (6 bases). Germline CDR1 reads SQVTM; CDR2 reads ANQGSEA. This CDR3 is 14 amino acids long. Trimming removed 4 bases at V and 7 bases at J, with 18 bases between. The CDR3 nucleotides read TGCAGCGTTGTTCTCGGGAGTAGACAATATACGCAGTATTTT. It is translated as CSVVLGSRQYTQYF.

This clonotype was found a few times. The rearrangement links TRBV7-8 to TRBJ1-3; 7 bases fit TRBD1. The CDR3 consists of 14 residues. Germline CDR1 SGHVS, CDR2 FQNEAQ. J gave up 4 bases and V 5 bases, and 5 bases lay outside the gene matches. The CDR3 is CASSETGIGNTIYF. The DNA for the CDR3 is TGTGCCAGCAGCGAGACAGGGATCGGAAACACCATATATTTT.

The chain has TRBV7-6 and TRBJ2-1, with D perhaps matching TRBD2 (6 bases). Germline V gives CDR1 SGHVS, CDR2 FNYEAQ. This CDR3 has 17 residues. The V end lost 5 bases, the J end lost 4 bases, and 21 bases lay between the germline ends. The CDR3 nucleotides are TGTGCCAGCAGCGTAGGTATTCGCGGGAAGATTTACAATGAGCAGTTCTTC. Translating gives CASSVGIRGKIYNEQFF. The entire variable domain, with the rest obtained from reference TRBV7-6 and TRBJ2-1, is as follows: GAGVSQSPRYKVTKRGQDVALRCDPISGHVSLYWYRQALGQGPEFLTYFNYEAQQDKSGLPNDRFSAERPEGSISTLTIQRTEQRDSAMYRCASSVGIRGKIYNEQFFGPGTRLTVL.

The V gene is TRBV4-1, the J gene TRBJ2-3; the match to TRBD2 covers 7 bases. This CDR3 spans 18 amino acids. Germline V CDR1 and CDR2: MGHRA, YSYEKL. V was pared by 1 base and J by 0 bases, with 10 bases of the junction left unmatched. CDR3 sequence reads: CASSQAPSSGLSTDTQYF. CDR3 sequence (DNA): TGCGCCAGCAGCCAAGCGCCGTCTAGCGGCCTTAGCACAGATACGCAGTATTTT.

This clonotype has only a few counts. V gene TRBV20-1 combines with J gene TRBJ2-1, with TRBD2 matching over 8 bases. Per the germline V gene, CDR1 is DFQATT and CDR2 is SNEGSKA (reference sequence). V shed 3 bases and J 1 base; nucleotides not matched to a gene: 8. This CDR3 spans 16 amino acids. The CDR3 DNA is TGCAGTGCTAGCTTAACTAGCGGAGGGTCCTACAATGAGCAGTTCTTC. Translation: CSASLTSGGSYNEQFF.

This clonotype appeared a few times. The chain links TRBV28 to TRBJ2-3; D call uncertain. Trimming pared 1 base from V and 0 bases from J, leaving 11 bases between. CDR3 length: 16 amino acids. From germline, CDR1 is MDHEN and CDR2 SYDVKM. CDR3 DNA sequence: TGTGCCAGCAGTTTATTTAGGGCCGGAAGCACAGATACGCAGTATTTT. Encoded protein: CASSLFRAGSTDTQYF.

V usage is TRBV12-5 and J usage is TRBJ2-2, with D perhaps TRBD1 (7 bases). V dropped 1 base and J dropped 4 bases, with 10 bases sitting between them. The CDR3 loop spans 15 amino acids. Germline lookup yields CDR1 LGHNT and CDR2 FRNRAP. CDR3 bases: TGTGCTAGTGGTTTGGGACAGGGAGGCACCGGGGAGCTGTTTTTT. This sequence encodes CASGLGQGGTGELFF.

The sample holds many counts of this clonotype. The J gene is TRBJ1-1, the V gene TRBV9; D possibly corresponds to TRBD1 (5 bases). The CDR3 sequence is 14 residues long. Deletions cut 0 bases from V and 6 bases from J, with 12 bases between. CDR1 SGDLS and CDR2 YYNGEE come from the germline V gene. This chain's CDR3 is CASSVDRRGAEAFF. For the CDR3, the DNA is TGTGCCAGCAGCGTAGACCGACGGGGGGCTGAAGCTTTCTTT.